These T cell receptor beta chains were read from a single sample in a study of Graves' ophthalmopathy and Graves' hyperthyroidism. TCRdb analysed the multiplex PCR reads with MiXCR anew, one entry per CDR3 protein. The data contain about 600,000 distinct CDR3 sequences, 39% of them seen just once; the ten biggest clones take up roughly 4.5%. Input material: peripheral blood or thyroid tissue (not recorded which). Receptors originate from an adult man with Graves' hyperthyroidism. CDR3s include the opening cysteine and the closing phenylalanine or tryptophan. D genes are given only for firm matches. Some rows have no size entry. The others give once, few or many, or a class for an expanded clone.

J gene,clone size,V gene,D gene,CDR3 protein
TRBJ2-7,few,TRBV7-9,TRBD1,CASSYRTGVTYEQYF
TRBJ2-7,many,TRBV24-1,.,CATSDLGGYEQYF
TRBJ2-5,.,TRBV12-3/TRBV12-4,TRBD1,CASSQRDRGTQYF
TRBJ1-1,.,TRBV28,.,CASSPDPTNTEAFF
TRBJ2-7,many,TRBV24-1,.,CATSDLGTTQYF
TRBJ2-7,many,TRBV20-1,TRBD2,CSATTSGANYEQYF
TRBJ1-6,.,TRBV7-6,.,CASSLEAGRNSPLHF
TRBJ1-1,.,TRBV4-1,.,CASSQDGGNGFNTEAFF
TRBJ2-5,once,TRBV5-1,TRBD2,CASSSQTSGSWETQYF
TRBJ1-2,many,TRBV20-1,TRBD1,CSATGTEPRIYGYTF
TRBJ2-2,.,TRBV9,TRBD1,CASSGLWTGTNTGELFF
TRBJ1-5,many,TRBV7-2,.,CASSLSGYSNQPQHF
TRBJ1-2,few,TRBV15,.,CATSRAGGLDYGYTF
TRBJ2-2,.,TRBV10-3,TRBD1,CAIRTGVNTGELFF
TRBJ2-7,many,TRBV7-2,TRBD2,CASTRTSGSSYEQYF
TRBJ1-1,.,TRBV10-3,.,CAISDWSGRNTEAFF
TRBJ2-5,.,TRBV12-3/TRBV12-4,.,CASRAGKGLETQYF
TRBJ1-2,few,TRBV18,.,CASSLDGPNYGYTF
TRBJ2-7,.,TRBV20-1,.,CSARIVRQVYNEQYF
TRBJ2-7,.,TRBV2,TRBD2,CASSDLGGVAQYF
TRBJ2-5,many,TRBV7-9,TRBD1,CASSPGQGAWETQYF
TRBJ2-7,.,TRBV15,TRBD1,CATSRGGTGILRYEQYF
TRBJ1-1,few,TRBV28,.,CASTIGDATEAFF
TRBJ1-1,.,TRBV28,.,CASSQPDTWTEAFF
TRBJ1-3,.,TRBV9,.,CASSNRGGNTIYF
TRBJ1-5,many,TRBV20-1,.,CSAIAPDGQPQHF
TRBJ2-7,few,TRBV28,.,CASSLWGRGNYEQYF
TRBJ1-5,few,TRBV20-1,.,CSARGAPDSLYQPQHF
TRBJ1-4,many,TRBV7-9,TRBD1,CASSPNSGTGGEGYTNEKLFF
TRBJ2-5,many,TRBV7-2,TRBD2,CASSLNPGLAGAETQYF
TRBJ2-7,.,TRBV2,.,CASSLDRFTGEQYF
TRBJ2-2,many,TRBV15,.,CATSSGRPHTGELFF
TRBJ1-2,many,TRBV9,TRBD1,CASSVDGTGPGYTF
TRBJ1-6,.,TRBV18,.,CASSPPTGNLHF
TRBJ2-7,few,TRBV7-9,TRBD2,CASSSAVAGGSSYEQYF
TRBJ2-1,.,TRBV20-1,TRBD2,CSARQAGGGNEQFF
TRBJ2-1,.,TRBV7-2,TRBD2,CASSLVWGAGGLYNEQFF
TRBJ1-3,once,TRBV29-1,.,CSVYRVAVSGNTIYF
TRBJ2-5,many,TRBV12-3/TRBV12-4,TRBD2,CASSFASGRVGGETQYF
TRBJ1-2,many,TRBV6-1,.,CASSTAVGTMYGYTF
TRBJ2-7,once,TRBV7-3,.,CASSIRSSGEQYF
TRBJ1-2,many,TRBV6-5,TRBD1,CASSDRGTSGYTF
TRBJ2-7,few,TRBV10-3,TRBD2,CASSYSILREFSHEQYF
TRBJ1-5,many,TRBV24-1,TRBD1,CATGTGGHQPQHF